This TCR beta chain was obtained from a study of T cell changes during pregnancy in multiple sclerosis. CDR3 size: 15 residues. J gave up 5 bases and V 0 bases, and 1 base lay outside the gene matches. The germline gives CDR1 SGHRS, CDR2 YFSETQ. This table comes from immunoSEQ multiplex PCR, and its TCRdb copy is limited to in-frame clones, with some not included. Of roughly 40,000 clones listed, more than 85% are singletons. The sample was CD8+ T cells from peripheral blood mononuclear cells, taken in the first trimester of pregnancy. This chain uses TRBV5-1 with TRBJ2-2, with 10 bases identical to TRBD1. This clonotype originated in a female donor with multiple sclerosis, enrolled in a pregnancy study. The DNA for the CDR3 is TGCGCCAGCAGCTTGGGGACAGGGGGGACCGGGGAGCTGTTTTTT. This codes for CASSLGTGGTGELFF.